This T cell receptor beta chain emerged from a study of blood T cell repertoires in COVID-19. Overall study: COVID-19 samples, acute and convalescent, were from the United States, Italy and Spain. T cells, B-cell-depleted T cells, or PBMCs supplied cDNA or gDNA.

Trimming removed 0 bases from V and 7 bases from J; junction bases left unmatched: 6. The germline gives CDR1 SGHRS, CDR2 YFSETQ. The CDR3 contains 14 residues. Per the original data handling: Amplifying reference gene primers gave estimates of nucleated cell counts. This table comes from immunoSEQ multiplex PCR, and its TCRdb copy is limited to in-frame clones, with some not included. That table gives V, J and clone size, and the DNA gave D and trimming. Of fewer than 250,000 clones in the sample, under 95% were seen once. The rearrangement uses TRBV5-1 and TRBJ2-7, with 8 bases lining up with TRBD1. The specimen was peripheral blood. The receptor's source is a man younger than 40 with acute or convalescent COVID-19. Here the CDR3 reads CASSLAGTGWEQYF. DNA of the CDR3: TGCGCCAGCAGCTTGGCAGGGACAGGATGGGAGCAGTACTTC.